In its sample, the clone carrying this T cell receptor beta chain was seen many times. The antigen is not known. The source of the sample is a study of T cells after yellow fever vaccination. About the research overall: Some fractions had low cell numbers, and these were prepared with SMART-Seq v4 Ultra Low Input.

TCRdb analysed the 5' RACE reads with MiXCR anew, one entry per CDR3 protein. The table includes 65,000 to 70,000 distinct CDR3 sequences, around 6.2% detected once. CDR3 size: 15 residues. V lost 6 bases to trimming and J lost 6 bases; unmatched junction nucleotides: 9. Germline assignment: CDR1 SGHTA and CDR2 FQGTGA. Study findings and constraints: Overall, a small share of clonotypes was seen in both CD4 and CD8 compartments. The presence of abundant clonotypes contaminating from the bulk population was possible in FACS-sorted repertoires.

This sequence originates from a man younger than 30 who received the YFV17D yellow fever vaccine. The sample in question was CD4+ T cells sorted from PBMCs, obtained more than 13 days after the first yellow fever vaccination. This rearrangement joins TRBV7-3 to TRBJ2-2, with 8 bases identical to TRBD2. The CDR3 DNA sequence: TGTGCCAGCAGTAAAGCGGGGGCGTCGGCCGGGGAGCTGTTTTTT. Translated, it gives CASSKAGASAGELFF.